Reported below is one T cell receptor beta chain. Its antigen is as yet unknown. Time point defined: baseline pretreatment blood. The sample's treatment: 15 Gy SBRT to primary tumor, nephrectomy 4 weeks later. After SBRT, blood was collected at 2 and 4 weeks, plus baseline. This sample is drawn from a study of radiation and T cells in renal cell carcinoma. About the study: Nephrectomy followed 15 Gy stereotactic body radiation by 4 weeks. Findings and limits, study-wide: In blood, top tumor clones expanded by 2 weeks, shrinking by 4.

The CDR3 consists of 16 residues. V lost 5 bases to trimming and J lost 8 bases; unmatched junction nucleotides: 10. Germline V gene sequence: CDR1 SEHNR, CDR2 FQNEAQ (reference sequence). The table came from immunoSEQ multiplex PCR; TCRdb's copy has only in-frame clones and leaves some out. The table has approximately 150,000 clones, roughly 80% seen once. The starting material was blood, obtained from a patient whose treatment included radiotherapy and nephrectomy. This TCR derives from a woman aged 50 to 65 with renal cell carcinoma. The chain is built from TRBV7-9 and TRBJ1-6, with TRBD1 matching 9 bases. The CDR3 sequence is CASSSPGQGGDSPLHF. In DNA, the CDR3 is TGTGCCAGCAGCAGTCCGGGACAGGGCGGTGATTCACCCCTCCACTTT.